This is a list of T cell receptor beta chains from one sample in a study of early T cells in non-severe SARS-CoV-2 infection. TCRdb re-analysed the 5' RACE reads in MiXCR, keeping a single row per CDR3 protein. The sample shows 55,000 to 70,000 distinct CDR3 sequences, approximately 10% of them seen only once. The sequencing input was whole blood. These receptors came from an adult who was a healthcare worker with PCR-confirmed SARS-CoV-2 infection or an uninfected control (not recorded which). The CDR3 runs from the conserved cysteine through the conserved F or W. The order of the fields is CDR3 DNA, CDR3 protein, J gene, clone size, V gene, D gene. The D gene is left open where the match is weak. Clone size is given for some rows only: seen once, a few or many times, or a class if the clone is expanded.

TGTGCCAGCAGCTTAGAGCGTTGGGGGGAGCTGTTTTTT	CASSLERWGELFF	TRBJ2-2	-	TRBV11-2	-
TGTGCCAGCAGCCAAGAAGTACTTCGCACAGATACGCAGTATTTT	CASSQEVLRTDTQYF	TRBJ2-3	-	TRBV3-1	-
TGTGCCAGCAGCCTCGGACAGGGCGGGGGCAATGAGCAGTTCTTC	CASSLGQGGGNEQFF	TRBJ2-1	-	TRBV12-3/TRBV12-4	-
TGCGCCAGCAGCTTTAATAAGGATGAGCAGTTCTTC	CASSFNKDEQFF	TRBJ2-1	-	TRBV5-1	-
TGTGCCAGCAGTCAAACCGGGGAAGGGGGGACAGGAGACTCTTTT	CASSQTGEGGTGDSF	TRBJ2-3	few	TRBV6-1	TRBD1
TGTGCCAGCGAGGCATCCGCCTACGAGCAGTACTTC	CASEASAYEQYF	TRBJ2-7	few	TRBV6-6	-
TGTGCCAGCTCACCACCGGGGCTAGCGGGAAGAGGTGACATTCAGTACTTC	CASSPPGLAGRGDIQYF	TRBJ2-4	many	TRBV18	TRBD2
TGTGCCAGCAGTCTGACCGGGCCCCAGCATTTT	CASSLTGPQHF	TRBJ1-5	-	TRBV12-3/TRBV12-4	-
TGCGCCAGCAGCGGGACCGTTAACACTGAAGCTTTCTTT	CASSGTVNTEAFF	TRBJ1-1	many	TRBV5-1	-
TGCGCCAGCAGCCAAGAGGGCCCTGACGAACGGGGCTACACCTTC	CASSQEGPDERGYTF	TRBJ1-2	few	TRBV4-3	-
TGTGCCAGCAGCTTAGGGACTCTAGCGGCGAACACCGGGGAGCTTTTTTTT	CASSLGTLAANTGELFF	TRBJ2-2	few	TRBV11-3	TRBD2